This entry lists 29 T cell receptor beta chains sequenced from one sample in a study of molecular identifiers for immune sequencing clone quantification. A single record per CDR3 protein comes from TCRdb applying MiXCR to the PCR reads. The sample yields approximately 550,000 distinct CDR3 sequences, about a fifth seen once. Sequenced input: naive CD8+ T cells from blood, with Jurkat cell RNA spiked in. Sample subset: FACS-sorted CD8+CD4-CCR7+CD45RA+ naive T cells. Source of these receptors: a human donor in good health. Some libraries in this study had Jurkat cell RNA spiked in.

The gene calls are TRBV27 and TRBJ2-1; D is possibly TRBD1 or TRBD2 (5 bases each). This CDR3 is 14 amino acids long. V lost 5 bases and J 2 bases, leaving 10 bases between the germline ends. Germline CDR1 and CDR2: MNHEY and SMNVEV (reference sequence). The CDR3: CASSETGPYNEQFF. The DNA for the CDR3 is TGTGCCAGCAGTGAGACGGGGCCCTACAATGAGCAGTTCTTC.

CDR3 nucleotides: TGCGCCAGCAGCCAAGACAGGGGGACCCTCTACGAGCAGTACTTC. Its protein is CASSQDRGTLYEQYF. The rearrangement uses TRBV4-3 and TRBJ2-7; 7 bases align to TRBD1. The CDR3 sequence is 15 residues long. CDR1 LGHNA and CDR2 YSLEER come from the germline V gene. V was clipped by 0 bases and J by 3 bases; unmatched bases: 5.

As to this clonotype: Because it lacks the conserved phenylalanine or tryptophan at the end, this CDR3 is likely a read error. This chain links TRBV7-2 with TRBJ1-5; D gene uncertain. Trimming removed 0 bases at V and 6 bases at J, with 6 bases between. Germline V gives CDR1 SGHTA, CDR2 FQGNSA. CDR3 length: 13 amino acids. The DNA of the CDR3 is TGTGCCAGCAGCTTAGCATCGACTCAGCCCCAGCATCTT. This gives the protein CASSLASTQPQHL.

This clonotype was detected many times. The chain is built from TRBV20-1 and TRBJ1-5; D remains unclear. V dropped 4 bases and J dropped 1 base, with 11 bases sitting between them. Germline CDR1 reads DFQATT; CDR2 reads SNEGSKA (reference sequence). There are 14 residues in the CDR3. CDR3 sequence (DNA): TGCAGTGCTAAACCGAAGTACAGCAATCAGCCCCAGCATTTT. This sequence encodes CSAKPKYSNQPQHF.

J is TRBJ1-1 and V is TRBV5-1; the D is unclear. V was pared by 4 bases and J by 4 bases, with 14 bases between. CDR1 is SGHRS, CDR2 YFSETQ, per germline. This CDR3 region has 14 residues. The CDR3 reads CASSLHGPSTEAFF. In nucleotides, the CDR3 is TGCGCCAGCAGCCTGCACGGACCCTCCACTGAAGCTTTCTTT.

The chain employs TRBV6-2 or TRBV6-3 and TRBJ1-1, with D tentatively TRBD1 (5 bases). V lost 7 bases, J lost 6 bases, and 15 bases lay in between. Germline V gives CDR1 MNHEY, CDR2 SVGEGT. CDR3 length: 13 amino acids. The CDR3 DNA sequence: TGTGCCAGCACCCCGGGGGGTATCTCTGAAGCTTTCTTT. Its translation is CASTPGGISEAFF.

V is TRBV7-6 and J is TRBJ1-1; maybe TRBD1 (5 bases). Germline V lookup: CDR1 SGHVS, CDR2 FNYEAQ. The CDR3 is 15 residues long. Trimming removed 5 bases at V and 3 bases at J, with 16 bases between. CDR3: CASSTFVGADTEAFF. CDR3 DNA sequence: TGTGCCAGCAGCACTTTTGTTGGGGCAGACACTGAAGCTTTCTTT.

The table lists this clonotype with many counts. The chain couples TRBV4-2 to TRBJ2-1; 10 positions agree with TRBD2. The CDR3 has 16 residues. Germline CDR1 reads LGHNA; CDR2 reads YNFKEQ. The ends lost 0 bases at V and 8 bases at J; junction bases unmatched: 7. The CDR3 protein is CASSQESGRADDEQFF. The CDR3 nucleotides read TGTGCCAGCAGCCAAGAGAGCGGGAGGGCCGACGATGAGCAGTTCTTC.

The CDR3 nucleotides read TGTGCCATCAGTGAGTCGAACACTGAAGCTTTCTTT. Encoded protein: CAISESNTEAFF. The chain has TRBV10-3 and TRBJ1-1; D remains unclear. Trimming left V 0 bases short and J 1 base short, with 0 bases between. The CDR3 runs to 12 residues. Germline CDR1 is ENHRY and CDR2 is SYGVKD.

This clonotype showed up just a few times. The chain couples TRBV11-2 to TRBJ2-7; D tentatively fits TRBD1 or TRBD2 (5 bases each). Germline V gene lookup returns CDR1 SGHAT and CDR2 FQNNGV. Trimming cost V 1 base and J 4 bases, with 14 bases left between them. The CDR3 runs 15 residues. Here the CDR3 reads CASSLGGVSEYEQYF. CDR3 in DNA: TGTGCCAGCAGCTTAGGAGGGGTATCGGAGTACGAGCAGTACTTC.

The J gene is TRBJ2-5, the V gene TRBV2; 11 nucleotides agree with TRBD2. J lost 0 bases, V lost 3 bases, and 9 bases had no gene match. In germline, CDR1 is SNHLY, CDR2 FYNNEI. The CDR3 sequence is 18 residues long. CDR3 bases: TGTGCCAGCAGTGAGGGACTAGCGGACCTGGGGTACCAAGAGACCCAGTACTTC. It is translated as CASSEGLADLGYQETQYF.

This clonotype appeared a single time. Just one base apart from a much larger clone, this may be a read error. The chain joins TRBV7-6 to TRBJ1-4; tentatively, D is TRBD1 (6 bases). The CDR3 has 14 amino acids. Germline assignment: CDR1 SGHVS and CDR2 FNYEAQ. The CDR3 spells CASGLDSGDEKLFF. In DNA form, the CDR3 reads TGTGCCAGCGGCTTAGATTCAGGGGATGAAAAACTGTTTTTT.

The CDR3 loop reads CASSFPTEETQYF. In nucleotides, the CDR3 is TGTGCCAGCAGTTTCCCGACAGAAGAGACCCAGTACTTC. V gene TRBV28 combines with J gene TRBJ2-5, with a weak D call TRBD1 (5 bases). From germline, CDR1 is MDHEN and CDR2 SYDVKM. The CDR3 runs to 13 residues. V was trimmed by 3 bases and J by 3 bases, leaving 8 bases between them.

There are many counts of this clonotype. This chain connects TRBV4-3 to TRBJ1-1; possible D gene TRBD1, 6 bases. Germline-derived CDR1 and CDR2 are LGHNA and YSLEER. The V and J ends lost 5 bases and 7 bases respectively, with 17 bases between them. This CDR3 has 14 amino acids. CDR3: CASSFLDSRLEAFF. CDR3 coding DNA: TGCGCCAGCAGCTTCTTGGACAGTCGACTTGAAGCTTTCTTT.

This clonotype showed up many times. CDR3 in DNA: TGCGCCAGCAGCAAAGGGACTAGCTCGGAGGAGACCCAGTACTTC. This encodes CASSKGTSSEETQYF. The V call is TRBV5-1, the J call TRBJ2-5; TRBD2 matches at 9 bases. Trimming at V came to 4 bases and at J to 5 bases, leaving 9 bases not matched to a gene. CDR3 length: 15 amino acids. CDR1 and CDR2 (germline): SGHRS, YFSETQ.

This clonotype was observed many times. The chain's CDR3 is CASSFATYEQYF. The CDR3 region has the DNA TGTGCCAGCAGTTTTGCGACCTACGAGCAGTACTTC. The gene calls are TRBV28 and TRBJ2-7, with D unclear. CDR1 is MDHEN, CDR2 SYDVKM, per germline. V was trimmed by 3 bases and J by 2 bases, leaving 5 bases between them. CDR3 length equals 12 residues. The full variable domain, with the rest looked up from reference TRBV28 and TRBJ2-7, is DVKVTQSSRYLVKRTGEKVFLECVQDMDHENMFWYRQDPGLGLRLIYFSYDVKMKEKGDIPEGYSVSREKKERFSLILESASTNQTSMYLCASSFATYEQYFGPGTRLTVT.

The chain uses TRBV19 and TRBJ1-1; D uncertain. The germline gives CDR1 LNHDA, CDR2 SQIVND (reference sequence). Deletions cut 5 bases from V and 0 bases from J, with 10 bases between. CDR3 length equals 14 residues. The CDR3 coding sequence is TGTGCCAGTAGTCCGGCCAGCATGAACACTGAAGCTTTCTTT. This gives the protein CASSPASMNTEAFF.

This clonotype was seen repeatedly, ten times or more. CDR3 nucleotide sequence: TGTGCCAGCAGCTCCCCCGTGTTGACGTGGGAAGCTTTCTTT. Protein sequence: CASSSPVLTWEAFF. The chain links TRBV7-9 to TRBJ1-1, with no clear D. V gave up 4 bases and J gave up 8 bases, with 17 bases separating them. Germline V gene data show CDR1 as SEHNR and CDR2 as FQNEAQ (reference sequence). The length of the CDR3 is 14 residues.

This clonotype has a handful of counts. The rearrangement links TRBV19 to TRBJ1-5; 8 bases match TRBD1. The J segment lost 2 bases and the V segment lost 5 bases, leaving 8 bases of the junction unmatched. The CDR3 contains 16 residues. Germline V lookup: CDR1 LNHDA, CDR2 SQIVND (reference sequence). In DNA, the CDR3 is TGTGCCAGTAGTCCCTGGACAGGGTCGGGCAATCAGCCCCAGCATTTT. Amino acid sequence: CASSPWTGSGNQPQHF.

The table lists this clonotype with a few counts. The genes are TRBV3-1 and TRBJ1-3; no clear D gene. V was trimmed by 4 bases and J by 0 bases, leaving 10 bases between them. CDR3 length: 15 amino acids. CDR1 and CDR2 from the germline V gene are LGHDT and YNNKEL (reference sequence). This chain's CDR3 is CASSPVVSSGNTIYF. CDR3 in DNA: TGTGCCAGCAGCCCGGTAGTGAGCTCTGGAAACACCATATATTTT.

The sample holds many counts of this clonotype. CDR3 bases: TGTGCCAGCAGCTTATCCGGCGGATATGGTGAGCAGTTCTTC. Translation gives CASSLSGGYGEQFF. V and J are TRBV7-9 and TRBJ2-1; D gene uncertain. Germline CDR1 and CDR2: SEHNR and FQNEAQ (reference sequence). The CDR3 consists of 14 residues. Trimming cost V 2 bases and J 9 bases, with 14 bases left between them.

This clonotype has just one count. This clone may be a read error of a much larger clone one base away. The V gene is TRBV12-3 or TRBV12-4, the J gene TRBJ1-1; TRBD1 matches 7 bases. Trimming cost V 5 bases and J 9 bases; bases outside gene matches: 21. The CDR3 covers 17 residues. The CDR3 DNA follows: TGTGCCAGCAGTATCAGGACAGGACCTTCTACTCCTCCCCAAGCTTTCTTT. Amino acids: CASSIRTGPSTPPQAFF.

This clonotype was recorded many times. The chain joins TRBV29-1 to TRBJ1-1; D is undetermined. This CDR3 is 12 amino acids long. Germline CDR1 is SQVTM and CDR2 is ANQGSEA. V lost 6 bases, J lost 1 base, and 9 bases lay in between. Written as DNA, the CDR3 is TGCAGCGTAGGTCAGTGGAACACTGAAGCTTTCTTT. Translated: CSVGQWNTEAFF.

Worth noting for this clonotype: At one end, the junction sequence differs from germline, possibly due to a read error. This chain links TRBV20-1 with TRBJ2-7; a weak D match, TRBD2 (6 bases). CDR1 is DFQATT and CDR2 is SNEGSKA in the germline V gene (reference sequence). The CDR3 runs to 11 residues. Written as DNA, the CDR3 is TGCAGTGGGGGGGATCTGGCCGAGCGGTACTTC. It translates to CSGGDLAERYF.

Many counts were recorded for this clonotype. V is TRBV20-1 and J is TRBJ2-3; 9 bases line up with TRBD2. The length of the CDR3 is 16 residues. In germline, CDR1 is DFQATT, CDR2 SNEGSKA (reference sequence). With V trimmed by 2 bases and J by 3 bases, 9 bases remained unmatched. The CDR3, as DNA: TGCAGTGCTAGAAGTCCGGGACTAGCTATAACAGATACGCAGTATTTT. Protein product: CSARSPGLAITDTQYF.

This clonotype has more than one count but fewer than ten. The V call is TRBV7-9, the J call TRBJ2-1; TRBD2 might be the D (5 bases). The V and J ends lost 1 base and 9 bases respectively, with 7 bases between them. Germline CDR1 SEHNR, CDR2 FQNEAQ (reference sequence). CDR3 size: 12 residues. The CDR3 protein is CASSLVGSEQFF. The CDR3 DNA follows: TGTGCCAGCAGCTTAGTGGGGAGTGAGCAGTTCTTC.

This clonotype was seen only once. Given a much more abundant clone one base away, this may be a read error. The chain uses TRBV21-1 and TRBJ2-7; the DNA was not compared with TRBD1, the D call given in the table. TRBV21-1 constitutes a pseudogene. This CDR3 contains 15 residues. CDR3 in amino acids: CASSRGPGQSYEQCF. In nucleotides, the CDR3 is TGTGCCAGCAGCAGAGGACCGGGACAGTCCTACGAGCAGTGCTTC.

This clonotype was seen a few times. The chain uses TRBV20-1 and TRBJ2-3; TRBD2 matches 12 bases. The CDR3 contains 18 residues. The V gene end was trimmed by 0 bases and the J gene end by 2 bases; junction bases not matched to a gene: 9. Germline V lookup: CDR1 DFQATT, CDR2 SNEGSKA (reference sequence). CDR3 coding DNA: TGCAGTGCTAGAGATAAAACTAGCGGGGGGCCACTCACAGATACGCAGTATTTT. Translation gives CSARDKTSGGPLTDTQYF.

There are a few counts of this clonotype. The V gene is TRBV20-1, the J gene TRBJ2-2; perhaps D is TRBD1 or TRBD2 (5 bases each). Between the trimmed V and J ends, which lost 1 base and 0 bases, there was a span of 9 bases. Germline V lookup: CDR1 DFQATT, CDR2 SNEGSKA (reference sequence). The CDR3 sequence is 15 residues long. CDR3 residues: CSARARGPNTGELFF. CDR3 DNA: TGCAGTGCTAGAGCCCGGGGACCGAACACCGGGGAGCTGTTTTTT.